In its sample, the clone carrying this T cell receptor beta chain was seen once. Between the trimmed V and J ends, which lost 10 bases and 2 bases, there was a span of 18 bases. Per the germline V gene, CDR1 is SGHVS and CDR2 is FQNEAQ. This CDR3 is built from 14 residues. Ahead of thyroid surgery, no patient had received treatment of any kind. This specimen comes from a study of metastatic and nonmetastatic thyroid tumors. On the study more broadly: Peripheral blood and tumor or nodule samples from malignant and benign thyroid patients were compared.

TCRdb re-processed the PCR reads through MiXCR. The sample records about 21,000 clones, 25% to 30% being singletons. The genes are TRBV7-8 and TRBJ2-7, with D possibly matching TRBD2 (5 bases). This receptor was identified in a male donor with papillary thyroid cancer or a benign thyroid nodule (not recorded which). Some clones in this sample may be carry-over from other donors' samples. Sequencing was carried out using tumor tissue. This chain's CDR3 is CATTQAVGTYEQYF. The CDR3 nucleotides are TGTGCCACCACCCAAGCGGTAGGAACCTACGAGCAGTACTTC.